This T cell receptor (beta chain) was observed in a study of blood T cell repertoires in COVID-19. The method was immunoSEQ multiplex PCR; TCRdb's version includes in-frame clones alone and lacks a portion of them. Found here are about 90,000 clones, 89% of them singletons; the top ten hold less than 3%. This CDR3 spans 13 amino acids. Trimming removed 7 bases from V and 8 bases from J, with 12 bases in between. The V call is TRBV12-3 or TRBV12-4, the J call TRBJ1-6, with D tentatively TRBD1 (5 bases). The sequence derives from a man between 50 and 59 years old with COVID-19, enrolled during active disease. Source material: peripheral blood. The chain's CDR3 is CASTPGGYSPLHF. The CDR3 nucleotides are TGTGCCAGCACCCCGGGGGGTTATTCACCCCTCCACTTT.